This T cell receptor beta chain originates from a study of type 1 and type 2 diabetes patients. Overall study context: From PBMCs, CD4+ and CD8+ T cells were isolated by magnetic microbeads.

This clonotype occurred a few times. The PCR template was genomic DNA. The TCR beta CDR3 region was amplified using 30 forward and 13 reverse primers. Each CDR3 protein gets one entry after TCRdb re-called the multiplex PCR reads with MiXCR. The table shows about 270,000 distinct CDR3 sequences, with approximately 50% occurring only once. Each diabetic donor fulfilled classification criteria for either type 1 or type 2. Roughly 10 milliliters of peripheral blood were collected from each participant. The source is a man aged 18 to 29 with type 2 diabetes. Sequencing input: peripheral blood mononuclear cells (PBMCs).

The CDR3 bases are TGTGCCAGCAGCCAGGGGGTGTACGAGCAGTACTTC. Translation: CASSQGVYEQYF. The V and J genes are TRBV7-6 and TRBJ2-7; 7 bases align to TRBD1. V shed 5 bases and J 4 bases; nucleotides not matched to a gene: 2. CDR3 size: 12 residues. Germline CDR1 is SGHVS and CDR2 is FNYEAQ.